Listed here is a single TCR beta chain. The specificity of this receptor is unknown. No qualities accompany the bases; no much larger clone lies one base away. This sample was included in a study of blood T cell repertoires in COVID-19 (dated by TCRdb to about 2020). Background for the entire study: Samples from collaborators originated in the United States, Italy and Spain and spanned both the acute and convalescent phases of COVID-19. Subjects who had been exposed to COVID-19, were actively infected with it, or had recovered from it provided the deeply sampled blood TCRbeta repertoires that made up the dataset. The repertoires were released in a freely available public database meant as a resource for research on the immune response to SARS-CoV-2. The samples were drawn from two sources: the first 160 participants of the ongoing ImmuneRACE study, and 1,000 to 1,500 subjects contributed by 6 global collaborators. Where available, HLA class I and class II types were obtained from metadata supplied by the sample provider rather than from assay-based typing. Nearly every sample came with metadata listing a de-identified subject ID, COVID-19 status, age in years and sex. The material from the prospective study consisted of cDNA or gDNA derived from T cells, B-cell-depleted T cells, or PBMCs. The investigation overall reported the following: The quantity of clinical and demographic metadata differed by source and by participant and was supplied without curation.

From its cysteine to its phenylalanine, the CDR3 spans 16 amino acids. Of the read, only the CDR3 DNA is kept; its 48 bases are in frame from base 1. CDR1 and CDR2 (KGHSH, LQKENI) derive from the germline V gene. V sheds 0 bases and J sheds 0 bases, leaving 12 bases between their ends. The immunoSEQ Assay, a bias-controlled multiplex PCR, was used to amplify TCRbeta CDR3 regions from genomic DNA. The paper's data handling went like this. The number of nucleated cells in each sample was estimated from the amplification of reference gene primers within the assay. Sequence reads were collapsed and filtered to measure the absolute abundance of every unique TCRbeta CDR3 rearrangement. For each sample, productive Simpson clonality was calculated by taking the square root of Simpson's diversity index across productive rearrangements. Not all clones reach the TCRdb copy of this immuneACCESS table, which keeps in-frame sequences only. Checked studies attribute under half of the gap to unresolved V genes and leave the rest unexplained. The V and J calls and clone size were taken over from that table, and D and trimming were inferred from the DNA. The sample table records around 140,000 clones; 81% of these occur just once. The leading ten clones occupy 8.2% of the sample.

Collaborating institutions collected whole blood in K2EDTA tubes following their own protocols. For TCRbeta analysis, collaborators shipped samples in one of three forms: frozen whole blood, isolated PBMCs, or DNA extracted from either of those sample types. The chain is assembled from TRBV18 and TRBJ2-7; the D gene cannot be named for sure. Sequencing was done on a sample of peripheral blood. The TCR comes from a human donor in a cohort sampled during active COVID-19. The DNA sequence follows: TGTGCCAGCTCACCACCAACTGGCCAGGACTCCTACGAGCAGTACTTC. It is translated as CASSPPTGQDSYEQYF.